This T cell receptor beta chain emerged from a study of T cell repertoires in cytomegalovirus infection. Study-level findings and limits: CMV carriers with the relevant HLA were identified by cumulative public TCR beta family frequency.

To note about this clonotype: Its target is not known.

Germline lookup yields CDR1 KGHDR and CDR2 SFDVKD. Trimming cost V 3 bases and J 5 bases, with 18 bases left between them. The CDR3 is 17 amino acids. Each CDR3 protein is one row after TCRdb ran MiXCR on the reads. This sample has 480,000 or so distinct CDR3 sequences, with 11% found just once. The chain is built from TRBV24-1 and TRBJ2-2; D tentatively fits TRBD1 or TRBD2 (6 bases each). The sequenced material came from PBMCs. The TCR sequence derives from a human donor in good health (CMV status not recorded). Some clones in this sample may be carry-over from other donors' samples. This CDR3 reads CATSDPLWGARTGELFF. CDR3 nucleotide sequence: TGTGCCACCAGTGATCCCCTCTGGGGGGCGCGGACCGGGGAGCTGTTTTTT.